One and the same sample provided the 29 T cell receptor beta chains below, sequenced in a study of a mutant IDH1 vaccine in newly diagnosed glioma. As for time point: week 5, during vaccination. One vaccine dose held 300 ug of mutant IDH1 20-mer peptide and came with topical imiquimod. Assay: immunoSEQ multiplex PCR; the TCRdb copy retains only in-frame clones and omits some. The data show about 50,000 clones, around four fifths seen once. The antigens these receptors bind are not known. Here the sequenced sample was PBMCs, taken from a glioma patient whose treatment included an IDH1 peptide vaccine. The receptor source for this set is a man aged 45-65 years with glioma.

The V gene is TRBV30, the J gene TRBJ1-1; D is uncertain. Germline-derived CDR1 and CDR2 are GTSNPN and SVGIG (reference sequence). The CDR3 covers 12 residues. V was clipped by 2 bases and J by 11 bases, with 15 bases between them. The CDR3 region is CAWSPPSREAFF. CDR3 sequence (DNA): TGTGCCTGGAGTCCTCCTTCAAGAGAGGCTTTCTTT. Full variable domain (rest looked up from reference TRBV30 and TRBJ1-1): SQTIHQWPATLVQPVGSPLSLECTVEGTSNPNLYWYRQAAGRGLQLLFYSVGIGQISSEVPQNLSASRPQDRQFILSSKKLLLSDSGFYLCAWSPPSREAFFGQGTRLTVV.

This clone was observed a few times. The rearrangement joins TRBV27 to TRBJ1-2; D is undetermined. This CDR3 contains 14 residues. CDR1 is MNHEY and CDR2 is SMNVEV in the germline V gene (reference sequence). V dropped 0 bases and J dropped 8 bases, with 13 bases sitting between them. CDR3 sequence reads: CASSLSGHSEGYTF. As DNA, the CDR3 is TGTGCCAGCAGTTTATCCGGCCACTCGGAGGGCTACACCTTC.

The chain has TRBV5-4 and TRBJ2-3; 14 nucleotides match TRBD2. The CDR3 totals 15 residues. V shed 3 bases and J 5 bases; nucleotides not matched to a gene: 2. Germline V CDR1 and CDR2: SGHNT, YYREEE (reference sequence). CDR3 sequence reads: CASSSGTSGGDTQYF. In nucleotides, the CDR3 is TGTGCCAGCAGCTCTGGGACTAGCGGGGGAGATACGCAGTATTTT.

This clone has only a few counts. The rearrangement links TRBV5-1 to TRBJ1-5; 9 nucleotides match TRBD1. The junction had 0 bases not matched to a gene; V was cut back by 1 base and J by 1 base. This CDR3 comprises 15 residues. Germline V CDR1 and CDR2: SGHRS, YFSETQ. CDR3 protein: CASSLTGGSNQPQHF. In nucleotides, the CDR3 is TGCGCCAGCAGCTTGACAGGGGGCAGCAATCAGCCCCAGCATTTT.

The rearrangement links TRBV6-5 to TRBJ1-1; D not resolved. The CDR3 loop spans 13 amino acids. Germline lookup yields CDR1 MNHEY and CDR2 SVGAGI. V was trimmed by 6 bases and J by 1 base, leaving 9 bases between them. The CDR3 sequence: CASSRGGNTEAFF. Here the CDR3 DNA reads TGTGCCAGCAGCCGCGGAGGGAACACTGAAGCTTTCTTT.

This clone was counted a few times. The V gene is TRBV6-5, the J gene TRBJ2-7; TRBD1 matches 9 bases. There are 16 residues in the CDR3. Germline values: CDR1 MNHEY, CDR2 SVGAGI. The trim removed 4 bases at V and 5 bases at J, leaving 12 bases unmatched. The CDR3 sequence is CASSSLPGTGQDEQYF. The DNA for the CDR3 is TGTGCCAGCAGTTCCTTACCCGGGACAGGGCAGGACGAGCAGTACTTC.

The CDR3 nucleotides are TGTGCCAGCAGCGTCCGGACTAGGGGTGAAGAGACCCAGTACTTC. Translation gives CASSVRTRGEETQYF. The chain couples TRBV13 to TRBJ2-5; TRBD2 aligns across 7 bases. Germline V gene data show CDR1 as PRHDT and CDR2 as FYEKMQ (reference sequence). This CDR3 spans 15 amino acids. J was trimmed by 3 bases and V by 5 bases; bases with no gene match: 9.

In this sample, this clone turned up a few times. This chain joins TRBV6-5 and TRBJ2-4; D is uncertain. The germline V gene has CDR1 MNHEY and CDR2 SVGAGI. The CDR3 loop spans 13 amino acids. The V end was cut by 2 bases, the J end by 7 bases, with 9 bases between. The CDR3 coding sequence is TGTGCCAGCAGTTACCCGCCTGGGAACATTCAGTACTTC. Translated: CASSYPPGNIQYF.

The genes are TRBV6-5 and TRBJ1-4; possible D gene TRBD1, 5 bases. The V end lost 0 bases, the J end lost 10 bases, and 15 bases lay between the germline ends. This CDR3 contains 15 residues. Germline CDR1 reads MNHEY; CDR2 reads SVGAGI. The chain's CDR3 is CASSYSWDAVGKLFF. CDR3 nucleotide sequence: TGTGCCAGCAGTTACTCATGGGACGCAGTGGGAAAACTGTTTTTT.

This sequence joins TRBV4-1 and TRBJ2-5, with D possibly being TRBD1 (5 bases). Trimming shortened V by 0 bases and J by 4 bases, and 18 bases separated the two germline ends. Per the germline V gene, CDR1 is MGHRA and CDR2 is YSYEKL. This CDR3 contains 17 residues. In nucleotides, the CDR3 is TGCGCCAGCAGCCAAGACCGAAGTGGGGCGATCGGAGAGACCCAGTACTTC. It translates to CASSQDRSGAIGETQYF.

This chain uses TRBV28 with TRBJ1-1; D is possibly TRBD1 (5 bases). The germline gives CDR1 MDHEN, CDR2 SYDVKM. The germline V and J ends were trimmed by 4 bases and 3 bases, with 21 bases remaining between them. The CDR3 totals 17 residues. The CDR3 loop is CASSSSLRADTHTEAFF. The CDR3 nucleotides read TGTGCCAGCAGTTCCTCCCTCCGGGCGGACACTCACACTGAAGCTTTCTTT.

This chain links TRBV19 with TRBJ1-5; D possibly corresponds to TRBD1 (6 bases). The CDR3 has 15 amino acids. The V end was cut by 4 bases, the J end by 3 bases, with 13 bases between. Germline V gene sequence: CDR1 LNHDA, CDR2 SQIVND (reference sequence). The CDR3 here is CASSTGDLYNQPQHF. The CDR3 DNA sequence: TGTGCCAGTAGTACAGGGGATTTATACAATCAGCCCCAGCATTTT. The full variable domain, rest sourced from reference TRBV19 and TRBJ1-5, is DGGITQSPKYLFRKEGQNVTLSCEQNLNHDAMYWYRQDPGQGLRLIYYSQIVNDFQKGDIAEGYSVSREKKESFPLTVTSAQKNPTAFYLCASSTGDLYNQPQHFGDGTRLSIL.

The chain links TRBV5-1 to TRBJ2-1; 10 bases match TRBD1. Trimming at V came to 4 bases and at J to 5 bases, leaving 6 bases not matched to a gene. From germline, CDR1 is SGHRS and CDR2 YFSETQ. The CDR3 length is 15 residues. Here the CDR3 DNA reads TGCGCCAGCAGCCCCGGGACAGGGGTTCACAATGAGCAGTTCTTC. It codes for CASSPGTGVHNEQFF.

V is TRBV25-1 and J is TRBJ2-3; 8 bases are shared with TRBD1. The CDR3 is 13 amino acids. Germline V gene data show CDR1 as MGHDK and CDR2 as SYGVNS. Trimming at V came to 5 bases and at J to 4 bases, leaving 2 bases not matched to a gene. The CDR3 coding sequence is TGTGCCAGCAGTCAGGGGGCTCCAGATACGCAGTATTTT. As protein: CASSQGAPDTQYF.

This clone was counted only a few times. The V call is TRBV28, the J call TRBJ1-2; D unresolved. The CDR3 is 12 amino acids. The germline CDR1 and CDR2 sequences are MDHEN and SYDVKM. Trimming stripped 8 bases from V and 3 bases from J, with 10 bases between. CDR3 DNA: TGTGCCAGCCGGACTTTCGACTATGGCTACACCTTC. Protein: CASRTFDYGYTF.

CDR3 coding DNA: TGTGCCAGCAGCTTACGGGACAGTACCTACGAGCAGTACTTC. It is translated as CASSLRDSTYEQYF. V gene TRBV7-9 combines with J gene TRBJ2-7; 7 bases are a match to TRBD1. V lost 2 bases to trimming and J lost 2 bases; unmatched junction nucleotides: 3. The germline gives CDR1 SEHNR, CDR2 FQNEAQ (reference sequence). The CDR3 runs 14 residues.

This chain uses TRBV27 with TRBJ1-2, with D uncertain. Germline loops: CDR1 MNHEY, CDR2 SMNVEV (reference sequence). Deletions cut 0 bases from V and 6 bases from J, with 14 bases between. The CDR3 has 15 amino acids. The CDR3 loop reads CASSLSTGSTHGYTF. The CDR3 nucleotides are TGTGCCAGCAGTTTATCGACTGGTAGTACGCATGGCTACACCTTC.

This clone was seen at least ten times. This chain joins TRBV7-2 and TRBJ1-5, with a possible D match to TRBD1 (5 bases). The V gene lost 0 bases and the J gene lost 3 bases, with 12 bases spanning the gap. CDR1 is SGHTA, CDR2 FQGNSA, per germline. The CDR3 length is 16 residues. CDR3 region: CASSLAQGGNNQPQHF. Here the CDR3 DNA reads TGTGCCAGCAGCTTAGCGCAGGGAGGGAACAATCAGCCCCAGCATTTT. The whole variable domain, filled in from reference TRBV7-2 and TRBJ1-5, reads GAGVSQSPSNKVTEKGKDVELRCDPISGHTALYWYRQSLGQGLEFLIYFQGNSAPDKSGLPSDRFSAERTGGSVSTLTIQRTQQEDSAVYLCASSLAQGGNNQPQHFGDGTRLSIL.

The chain couples TRBV5-1 to TRBJ2-7; D might be TRBD2 (5 bases). This CDR3 is 15 amino acids long. CDR1 is SGHRS and CDR2 is YFSETQ in the germline V gene. V was cut by 3 bases and J by 5 bases, with 18 bases left in between. The CDR3 protein is CASSSGVRRIHEQYF. CDR3 coding DNA: TGCGCCAGCAGCTCCGGGGTAAGGAGGATCCACGAGCAGTACTTC.

The chain recombines TRBV5-5 with TRBJ2-5, with D perhaps matching TRBD1 or TRBD2 (5 bases each). The V end was cut by 1 base, the J end by 3 bases, with 16 bases between. Per germline, CDR1 SGHKS and CDR2 YYEKEE (reference sequence). This CDR3 has 16 amino acids. The CDR3 spells CASSLRQGRNEETQYF. CDR3 sequence (DNA): TGTGCCAGCAGCTTGAGGCAGGGACGTAACGAAGAGACCCAGTACTTC.

The genes are TRBV10-3 and TRBJ2-3; TRBD2 matches at 10 bases. The V gene end was trimmed by 4 bases and the J gene end by 4 bases; junction bases not matched to a gene: 14. The CDR3 has 18 residues. From germline, CDR1 is ENHRY and CDR2 SYGVKD. The DNA of the CDR3 is TGTGCCATCAGTGTAGGGGGAAAACTAGCGGGAAAAGCAGATACGCAGTATTTT. Its translation: CAISVGGKLAGKADTQYF.

The chain combines TRBV10-3 with TRBJ2-3; no clear D. Germline V CDR1 and CDR2: ENHRY, SYGVKD. CDR3 length equals 12 residues. The ends were cut back, 9 bases at V and 0 bases at J, with 7 bases in the middle. The CDR3 DNA sequence: TGTGCCATAGAAACTAGCACAGATACGCAGTATTTT. Translated: CAIETSTDTQYF.

The V gene is TRBV29-1, the J gene TRBJ2-1, with D maybe TRBD1 (5 bases). Germline CDR1 and CDR2: SQVTM and ANQGSEA. V was shortened by 4 bases and J by 7 bases, with 17 bases between the two germline ends. CDR3 size: 14 residues. The CDR3 DNA follows: TGCAGCGTTGTAGTAGGGGCGACCGGGAATGAGCAGTTCTTC. It codes for CSVVVGATGNEQFF.

A note on this clone: Additional DNA sequences in this sample encode the identical CDR3. The chain employs TRBV29-1 and TRBJ1-1, with D hard to call. V lost 7 bases, J lost 0 bases, and 3 bases lay in between. The germline V gene has CDR1 SQVTM and CDR2 ANQGSEA. This CDR3 contains 10 residues. CDR3 region: CSGMNTEAFF. The CDR3 DNA follows: TGCAGCGGCATGAACACTGAAGCTTTCTTT.

The chain joins TRBV5-6 to TRBJ2-2; the D is unclear. CDR1 and CDR2 (germline): SGHDT, YYEEEE. Between the trimmed V and J ends, which lost 4 bases and 0 bases, there was a span of 10 bases. The CDR3 totals 15 residues. The CDR3 DNA follows: TGTGCCAGCAGCACTCCCGGGTCGAACACCGGGGAGCTGTTTTTT. This gives the protein CASSTPGSNTGELFF.

The gene calls are TRBV6-5 and TRBJ1-2; D is unclear. V was shortened by 8 bases and J by 7 bases, with 11 bases between the two germline ends. Germline assignment: CDR1 MNHEY and CDR2 SVGAGI. This CDR3 comprises 11 residues. CDR3 amino acids: CASSSRGGYTF. As DNA, the CDR3 is TGTGCCAGCTCGAGTCGCGGTGGCTACACCTTC.

The CDR3 spells CASRRTANGDTEAFF. The CDR3 DNA is TGTGCCAGCAGGAGGACAGCTAATGGGGACACTGAAGCTTTCTTT. This chain joins TRBV6-6 and TRBJ1-1, with a weak D call TRBD1 (6 bases). The CDR3 runs to 15 residues. Germline CDR1 is MNHNY and CDR2 is SVGAGI (reference sequence). With 6 bases removed from V and 3 bases from J, the gap between germline ends came to 17 bases.

V and J are TRBV5-1 and TRBJ1-3, with D tentatively TRBD1 (5 bases). This CDR3 spans 12 amino acids. Germline V gene sequence: CDR1 SGHRS, CDR2 YFSETQ. V lost 8 bases and J lost 1, with 7 bases in between. The CDR3 DNA reads as TGCGCCAGTGGGGGGTCTGGAAACACCATATATTTT. Its protein is CASGGSGNTIYF.

The chain recombines TRBV14 with TRBJ2-7; D uncertain. Per germline, CDR1 SGHDN and CDR2 FVKESK. The CDR3 is made up of 13 amino acids. The V gene lost 4 bases and the J gene lost 5 bases, with 12 bases spanning the gap. The CDR3 loop is CASSPLMQHEQYF. CDR3 sequence (DNA): TGTGCCAGCAGCCCTTTGATGCAACACGAGCAGTACTTC.